A single TCR beta chain is shown here with its context. Its antigen is not identified. A multiplex PCR was run with 60 Vbeta primers and 13 Jbeta primers. Libraries were prepared by immunoSEQ multiplex PCR; TCRdb keeps only in-frame clonotypes and omits some of them. The sample carries around 150,000 clones, 70% to 80% recorded once. This specimen belongs to a study of cytomegalovirus exposure and HLA in healthy donors. Study outcomes and limitations: TCR beta V- and J-gene trimming was later associated with a missense DCLRE1C variant.

CDR1 and CDR2 from the germline V gene are LGHNA and YNFKEQ. V lost 8 bases, J lost 4 bases, and 6 bases stayed unmatched. The CDR3 consists of 14 residues. V gene TRBV4-2 combines with J gene TRBJ1-4, with 8 nucleotides matching TRBD1. Sequencing was performed on PBMCs. This clonotype originated in a man in his 60s in good health and CMV-seronegative. The chain's CDR3 is CASSETGDNEKLFF. DNA for the CDR3: TGTGCCAGCTCCGAGACAGGGGATAATGAAAAACTGTTTTTT.